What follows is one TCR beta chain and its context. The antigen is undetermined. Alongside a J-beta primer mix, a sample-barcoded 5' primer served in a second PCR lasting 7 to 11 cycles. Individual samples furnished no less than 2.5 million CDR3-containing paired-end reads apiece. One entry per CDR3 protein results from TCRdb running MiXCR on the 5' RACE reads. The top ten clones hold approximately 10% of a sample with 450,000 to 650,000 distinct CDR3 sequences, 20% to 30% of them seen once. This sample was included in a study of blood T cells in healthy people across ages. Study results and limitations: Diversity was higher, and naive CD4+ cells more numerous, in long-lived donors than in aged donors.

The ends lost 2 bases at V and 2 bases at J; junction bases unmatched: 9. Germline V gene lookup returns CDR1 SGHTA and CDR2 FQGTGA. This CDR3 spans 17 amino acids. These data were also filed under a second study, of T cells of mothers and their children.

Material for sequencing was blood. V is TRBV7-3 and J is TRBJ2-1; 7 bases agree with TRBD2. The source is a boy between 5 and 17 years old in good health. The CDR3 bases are TGTGCCAGCAGCTTATTCGGCGGCGGGGGACCCTACAATGAGCAGTTCTTC. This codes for CASSLFGGGGPYNEQFF.